This T cell receptor beta chain was obtained from a study of T-cell memory formation after mild COVID-19. Study-level results: Pre-infection memory held some responding clones, suggesting pre-existing cross-reactive T cells responded. The study found contracting CD4+ clones mainly in CM and EM and contracting CD8+ clones in EMRA.

With 4 bases removed from V and 8 bases from J, the gap between germline ends came to 16 bases. CDR1 and CDR2 from the germline V gene are SGHRS and YFSETQ. The CDR3 is 14 residues long. About this clonotype itself: Its antigen is currently unknown.

Each CDR3 protein is one row after TCRdb ran MiXCR on the 5' RACE reads. The sample consists of 550,000 to 600,000 distinct CDR3 sequences, around 16% of them appearing once. The genes are TRBV5-1 and TRBJ2-4, with D tentatively TRBD1 or TRBD2 (5 bases each). The TCR was taken from an adult woman who had mild COVID-19 (a few samples of this study predate the infection). Cell type and time point are not known. Sequencing input: PBMCs or a T cell subset sorted from them (not recorded which). CDR3 residues: CASSGGSSRDIQYF. CDR3 DNA sequence: TGCGCCAGCAGCGGGGGAAGTAGTAGGGACATTCAGTACTTC. The full variable domain, with the rest looked up from reference TRBV5-1 and TRBJ2-4, is KAGVTQTPRYLIKTRGQQVTLSCSPISGHRSVSWYQQTPGQGLQFLFEYFSETQRNKGNFPGRFSGRQFSNSRSEMNVSTLELGDSALYLCASSGGSSRDIQYFGAGTRLSVL.